Following are 14 T cell receptor beta chains from one sample sequenced in a study of CD8+ T cells in alopecia areata. It was cDNA, reverse transcribed from extracted RNA, that served as the sequencing template. Sequenced by immunoSEQ multiplex PCR; TCRdb stores in-frame clones only, minus some. Here the sample spans about 100,000 clones, around 40% being singletons. Stated treatment: oral pan-JAK inhibitor, 5-10 mg twice daily. The source was CD8+ T cells sorted from blood, collected at week 24, from a patient treated with tofacitinib. The receptors were gathered from a human donor with alopecia areata.

This sequence joins TRBV30 and TRBJ2-7; the D gene is possibly TRBD2 (5 bases). Germline CDR1 and CDR2: GTSNPN and SVGIG (reference sequence). The CDR3 extends over 14 amino acids. Trimming stripped 2 bases from V and 2 bases from J, with 13 bases between. The CDR3 bases are TGTGCCTGGAGTCCCAGCGGCATACCCTACGAGCAGTACTTC. Translation gives CAWSPSGIPYEQYF.

CDR3: CASSLERGSYEQYF. The CDR3 DNA is TGTGCCAGCAGCTTAGAGCGGGGCTCCTACGAGCAGTACTTC. V gene TRBV7-6 combines with J gene TRBJ2-7; 7 positions agree with TRBD2. The CDR3 consists of 14 residues. Losses at the gene ends were 1 base for V and 0 bases for J; bases not matched to a gene: 0. Germline loops: CDR1 SGHVS, CDR2 FNYEAQ.

The genes are TRBV29-1 and TRBJ2-7; the match to TRBD1 covers 11 bases. V lost 7 bases to trimming and J lost 6 bases; unmatched junction nucleotides: 8. The CDR3 loop spans 13 amino acids. Germline assignment: CDR1 SQVTM and CDR2 ANQGSEA. The CDR3 loop is CSATGQGASEQYF. CDR3 bases: TGCAGCGCTACTGGACAGGGGGCATCCGAGCAGTACTTC.

The genes are TRBV15 and TRBJ2-7; D may match TRBD1 or TRBD2 (5 bases each). CDR1 is LNHNV and CDR2 is YYDKDF in the germline V gene (reference sequence). Between the trimmed V and J ends, which lost 5 bases and 6 bases, there was a span of 8 bases. The CDR3 sequence is 11 residues long. CDR3: CATSPGGEQYF. CDR3 coding DNA: TGTGCCACCAGCCCTGGGGGCGAGCAGTACTTC.

The table lists this clone with a count of one. The rearrangement joins TRBV5-1 to TRBJ2-1; D is possibly TRBD1 or TRBD2 (5 bases each). The CDR3 loop spans 13 amino acids. Per germline, CDR1 SGHRS and CDR2 YFSETQ. V was cut by 4 bases and J by 6 bases, with 11 bases left in between. The CDR3 is CASSPRGGNEQFF. The CDR3 nucleotides read TGCGCCAGCAGCCCGAGGGGCGGCAATGAGCAGTTCTTC.

The rearrangement uses TRBV6-6 and TRBJ2-2; D is unresolved. Trimming took 1 base from V and 6 from J, leaving 3 bases between them. CDR1 and CDR2 (germline): MNHNY, SVGAGI (reference sequence). The CDR3 sequence is 12 residues long. CDR3 residues: CASSYLSGELFF. The DNA of the CDR3 is TGTGCCAGCAGTTACTTGTCCGGGGAGCTGTTTTTT.

The J gene is TRBJ2-3, the V gene TRBV29-1, with D perhaps matching TRBD2 (8 bases). The CDR3 has 18 residues. The germline V and J ends were trimmed by 3 bases and 0 bases, with 22 bases remaining between them. CDR1 is SQVTM, CDR2 ANQGSEA, per germline. This CDR3 is CSVETGWLAGPSTDTQYF. The CDR3 DNA sequence: TGCAGCGTTGAGACAGGGTGGCTAGCGGGCCCTAGCACAGATACGCAGTATTTT.

In this sample, this clone turned up a few times. Sequence at one end of the junction differs from germline and may be a read error. This sequence joins TRBV27 and TRBJ2-7; 9 bases line up with TRBD2. The CDR3 consists of 14 residues. CDR1 and CDR2 (germline): MNHEY, SMNVEV (reference sequence). CDR3 amino acids: CASSLSSGNYEQYF. The CDR3 DNA sequence: TGTGCCAGCAGCTTATCTAGCGGGAACTACGAGCAGTACTTC.

Worth noting for this clone: The same CDR3 is also encoded by other DNA sequences in this sample. The chain is built from TRBV29-1 and TRBJ2-6, with 9 bases aligning to TRBD1. CDR3 length: 16 amino acids. The V segment lost 7 bases and the J segment 5 bases; nucleotides outside the gene matches: 12. Germline V CDR1 and CDR2: SQVTM, ANQGSEA. CDR3 region: CSARTGEGMRANVLTF. DNA of the CDR3: TGCAGCGCCCGGACAGGGGAGGGTATGAGGGCCAACGTCCTGACTTTC.

This clone has a handful of counts. The rearrangement uses TRBV27 and TRBJ2-7; 7 nucleotides match TRBD2. Germline assignment: CDR1 MNHEY and CDR2 SMNVEV (reference sequence). This CDR3 is built from 15 residues. V lost 5 bases and J lost 3; bases outside the gene matches: 10. CDR3 residues: CASSPQGGINYEQYF. CDR3 DNA sequence: TGTGCCAGCAGTCCCCAGGGAGGGATTAACTACGAGCAGTACTTC.

This clone was seen only a few times. This chain links TRBV29-1 with TRBJ1-2; 9 nucleotides agree with TRBD1. The CDR3 is 13 amino acids. Germline V gene sequence: CDR1 SQVTM, CDR2 ANQGSEA. V lost 8 bases and J lost 4; bases outside the gene matches: 8. CDR3 residues: CSTRTGDSYGYTF. The CDR3 DNA is TGCAGCACCCGGACAGGGGATTCCTATGGCTACACCTTC.

The gene calls are TRBV4-1 and TRBJ2-5; D unresolved. The germline CDR1 and CDR2 sequences are MGHRA and YSYEKL. This CDR3 region has 13 residues. The V end lost 1 base, the J end lost 4 bases, and 7 bases lay between the germline ends. CDR3 in DNA: TGCGCCAGCAGCCAAGCCGCCTCAGAGACCCAGTACTTC. Translated: CASSQAASETQYF.

The chain is built from TRBV7-9 and TRBJ2-2; D call uncertain. The CDR3 extends over 14 amino acids. V was pared by 0 bases and J by 5 bases, with 7 bases between. CDR1 is SEHNR, CDR2 FQNEAQ, per germline (reference sequence). CDR3 in DNA: TGTGCCAGCAGCTTAGCGCCAGGAACCGGGGAGCTGTTTTTT. This encodes CASSLAPGTGELFF.

The rearrangement joins TRBV29-1 to TRBJ1-2; possible D gene TRBD1, 6 bases. The CDR3 loop spans 11 amino acids. Germline values: CDR1 SQVTM, CDR2 ANQGSEA. V lost 7 bases, J lost 6 bases, and 12 bases lay in between. The CDR3 nucleotides are TGCAGCGCACCAGGGGTTGATGGCTACACCTTC. Its translation is CSAPGVDGYTF.